Presented here are 27 T cell receptor beta chains from one specimen sequenced in a study of blood T cell repertoires in COVID-19. The assay was immunoSEQ multiplex PCR, and TCRdb's table has in-frame clones only and misses some. Of fewer than 80,000 clones listed, approximately 87% are singletons. Sequences were obtained from peripheral blood. These receptors originate from a human donor in a cohort sampled during active COVID-19.

This sequence joins TRBV21-1 and TRBJ1-5; the D call TRBD1 from the table was never checked on the DNA. TRBV21-1 is a pseudogene locus. There are 19 residues in the CDR3. Here the CDR3 DNA reads TGTGCCAGCAGCAAAGCGGGGACAGGGGTGGAAAAGGGCAATCAGCCCCAGCATTTT. Translation: CASSKAGTGVEKGNQPQHF.

Worth noting for this clone: An end of the junction differs from the germline gene, which may be a read error. This rearrangement joins TRBV6-5 to TRBJ2-3, with D possibly being TRBD2 (5 bases). The CDR3 runs to 14 residues. The germline V gene encodes CDR1 MNHEY and CDR2 SVGAGI. The CDR3 bases are TGTGCCACCAGTCCCGGACTGCCCACAGATACGCAGTATTTT. Its translation is CATSPGLPTDTQYF.

This clone has only one observation. This chain joins TRBV7-9 and TRBJ2-7; D gene unclear. Germline CDR1 and CDR2: SEHNR and FQNEAQ (reference sequence). CDR3 length: 16 amino acids. Trimming shortened V by 5 bases and J by 6 bases, and 23 bases separated the two germline ends. CDR3 amino acids: CASSPLLGVSSGEQYF. The CDR3, as DNA: TGTGCCAGCAGCCCACTGTTGGGCGTCTCCTCTGGCGAGCAGTACTTC. Using reference TRBV7-9 and TRBJ2-7 for the parts outside the CDR3, the full variable domain is DTGVSQNPRHKITKRGQNVTFRCDPISEHNRLYWYRQTLGQGPEFLTYFQNEAQLEKSRLLSDRFSAERPKGSFSTLEIQRTEQGDSAMYLCASSPLLGVSSGEQYFGPGTRLTVT.

This sequence joins TRBV10-3 and TRBJ1-5; 11 nucleotides align to TRBD1. CDR1 ENHRY and CDR2 SYGVKD come from the germline V gene. The V gene end was trimmed by 3 bases and the J gene end by 4 bases; junction bases not matched to a gene: 5. The CDR3 covers 16 residues. CDR3 sequence reads: CAISDLGQGVNQPQHF. As DNA, the CDR3 is TGTGCCATCAGTGATTTGGGACAGGGGGTGAATCAGCCCCAGCATTTT.

The V and J genes are TRBV7-8 and TRBJ2-4; perhaps TRBD1 as D (6 bases). Germline CDR1 SGHVS, CDR2 FQNEAQ. V was cut by 1 base and J by 0 bases, with 10 bases left in between. The CDR3 extends over 16 amino acids. DNA of the CDR3: TGTGCCAGCAGCTTAGATTGGACAGTAGCCAAAAACATTCAGTACTTC. The encoded protein is CASSLDWTVAKNIQYF. Full variable domain (remainder filled in from reference TRBV7-8 and TRBJ2-4): GAGVSQSPRYKVAKRGQDVALRCDPISGHVSLFWYQQALGQGPEFLTYFQNEAQLDKSGLPSDRFFAERPEGSVSTLKIQRTQQEDSAVYLCASSLDWTVAKNIQYFGAGTRLSVL.

This clone has only one observation. The chain is built from TRBV12-3 or TRBV12-4 and TRBJ2-7; tentatively, D is TRBD2 (6 bases). Trimming shortened V by 5 bases and J by 6 bases, and 14 bases separated the two germline ends. The CDR3 runs 13 residues. The chain's CDR3 is CASSPLRGPEQYF. CDR3 DNA sequence: TGTGCCAGCAGTCCCCTGCGGGGACCCGAGCAGTACTTC.

The chain uses TRBV6-2 or TRBV6-3 and TRBJ2-2; D possibly corresponds to TRBD1 (5 bases). This CDR3 spans 15 amino acids. Germline lookup yields CDR1 MNHEY and CDR2 SVGEGT. V dropped 2 bases and J dropped 7 bases, with 14 bases sitting between them. This chain's CDR3 is CASSYLDSFGGELFF. CDR3 nucleotides: TGTGCCAGCAGTTACCTTGACAGTTTTGGCGGGGAGCTGTTTTTT.

This clone was observed a handful of times. The chain uses TRBV4-1 and TRBJ1-4; 11 bases are a match to TRBD1. CDR1 and CDR2 (germline): MGHRA, YSYEKL. The CDR3 runs 18 residues. After removal of 4 bases from V and 2 bases from J, the junction contained 9 bases not matched to a gene. This CDR3 reads CASSPAGQGVGTNEKLFF. The CDR3 DNA reads TGCGCCAGCAGCCCGGCGGGACAGGGGGTAGGGACTAATGAAAAACTGTTTTTT.

V and J are TRBV6-2 or TRBV6-3 and TRBJ2-3; 11 bases match TRBD2. The CDR3 runs 15 residues. In germline, CDR1 is MNHEY, CDR2 SVGEGT. V was pared by 2 bases and J by 7 bases, with 5 bases of the junction left unmatched. The CDR3 DNA sequence: TGTGCCAGCAGTTACGCAGGGACTAGCGGAAATACGCAGTATTTT. As protein: CASSYAGTSGNTQYF.

The chain joins TRBV6-5 to TRBJ1-1, with D perhaps matching TRBD1 (5 bases). The CDR3 sequence is 15 residues long. Trimming left V 4 bases short and J 0 bases short, with 12 bases between. Germline V lookup: CDR1 MNHEY, CDR2 SVGAGI. The CDR3 reads CASSFVGGMNTEAFF. For the CDR3, the DNA is TGTGCCAGCAGTTTCGTCGGGGGGATGAACACTGAAGCTTTCTTT.

The J gene is TRBJ1-4, the V gene TRBV14, with a possible D match to TRBD1 (5 bases). Germline V gives CDR1 SGHDN, CDR2 FVKESK. The germline V and J ends were trimmed by 5 bases and 1 base, with 14 bases remaining between them. CDR3 length: 16 amino acids. The CDR3 nucleotides are TGTGCCAGCAGCTCCACTCGACAGAAAACTAATGAAAAACTGTTTTTT. It encodes CASSSTRQKTNEKLFF.

The V gene is TRBV7-3, the J gene TRBJ2-7; TRBD2 aligns across 9 bases. V lost 4 bases to trimming and J lost 4 bases; unmatched junction nucleotides: 8. This CDR3 contains 15 residues. Germline CDR1 and CDR2: SGHTA and FQGTGA. The CDR3 DNA reads TGTGCCAGCAGCTACTTAGCGGGAGCGGGGTACGAGCAGTACTTC. Translating gives CASSYLAGAGYEQYF.

The chain employs TRBV15 and TRBJ2-5; 7 bases match TRBD2. The CDR3 extends over 16 amino acids. Germline trimming cut 5 bases from V and 5 bases from J; bases unmatched to any gene: 14. CDR1 LNHNV and CDR2 YYDKDF come from the germline V gene (reference sequence). DNA for the CDR3: TGTGCCACCAGCCGCGGGGACCAAGCGGGGTACGAGACCCAGTACTTC. Its protein is CATSRGDQAGYETQYF.

The rearrangement uses TRBV21-1 and TRBJ1-2; the D call in the table, TRBD1, was not verified against the DNA. TRBV21-1 is a documented pseudogene. The CDR3 spans 14 residues. CDR3 sequence (DNA): TGTGCCAGCAGCAAAAGGACAGGGTCCTATGGCTACACCTTC. The encoded protein is CASSKRTGSYGYTF.

The genes are TRBV5-6 and TRBJ2-7, with 7 bases identical to TRBD2. Unmatched junction bases numbered 9, after V lost 5 bases and J lost 1 base. The CDR3 is made up of 15 amino acids. Germline-derived CDR1 and CDR2 are SGHDT and YYEEEE. CDR3 in DNA: TGTGCCAGCAGTTTGCCAGCGGGGAAGTCCTACGAGCAGTACTTC. It encodes CASSLPAGKSYEQYF.

The V and J genes are TRBV30 and TRBJ1-6; 7 bases line up with TRBD1. Germline V gene lookup returns CDR1 GTSNPN and CDR2 SVGIG (reference sequence). V lost 4 bases, J lost 8 bases, and 11 bases stayed unmatched. The CDR3 has 15 residues. The CDR3, as DNA: TGTGCCTGGAAAATACCCGAGGGGGCAGATTCACCCCTCCACTTT. Translation gives CAWKIPEGADSPLHF.

The chain is built from TRBV18 and TRBJ2-5, with TRBD1 identical over 8 bases. The V segment lost 4 bases and the J segment 4 bases; nucleotides outside the gene matches: 2. The CDR3 contains 13 residues. Germline CDR1 KGHSH, CDR2 LQKENI. The CDR3 is CASSQTGVETQYF. CDR3 DNA sequence: TGTGCCAGCTCACAGACAGGGGTAGAGACCCAGTACTTC.

The CDR3 DNA is TGCAGCGCTACTACCGGGACAGCTAATGAAAAACTGTTTTTT. Protein: CSATTGTANEKLFF. The gene calls are TRBV29-1 and TRBJ1-4, with 7 bases matching TRBD1. CDR3 length: 14 amino acids. Germline V lookup: CDR1 SQVTM, CDR2 ANQGSEA. V lost 7 bases to trimming and J lost 3 bases; unmatched junction nucleotides: 8.

J is TRBJ2-3 and V is TRBV9; D gene ambiguous. V shed 0 bases and J shed 2 bases, with 7 bases lying between them. The CDR3 is 14 amino acids. Per germline, CDR1 SGDLS and CDR2 YYNGEE. DNA for the CDR3: TGTGCCAGCAGCGTAGGGCCCAACACAGATACGCAGTATTTT. It encodes CASSVGPNTDTQYF.

V and J are TRBV2 and TRBJ2-3; 7 nucleotides agree with TRBD2. The germline V gene encodes CDR1 SNHLY and CDR2 FYNNEI. This CDR3 contains 16 residues. V was clipped by 6 bases and J by 0 bases; unmatched bases: 9. The CDR3 region has the DNA TGTGCCAGCAGAATAGAGGGACTATTGAGCACAGATACGCAGTATTTT. Its translation: CASRIEGLLSTDTQYF.

The J gene is TRBJ1-2, the V gene TRBV4-3, with 8 bases identical to TRBD1. The CDR3 spans 15 residues. Germline V CDR1 and CDR2: LGHNA, YSLEER. The J segment lost 6 bases and the V segment lost 0 bases, leaving 6 bases of the junction unmatched. Written as DNA, the CDR3 is TGCGCCAGCAGCCAAGATCTTTGGACAGGGAATGGCTACACCTTC. Protein product: CASSQDLWTGNGYTF.

The chain recombines TRBV10-2 with TRBJ1-5, with D perhaps TRBD1 (5 bases). Germline assignment: CDR1 WSHSY and CDR2 SAAADI. Deletions cut 4 bases from V and 6 bases from J, with 13 bases between. The CDR3 is made up of 14 amino acids. For the CDR3, the DNA is TGCGCCAGCAGTGTGGGGGGGACGGGTCAGCCCCAGCATTTT. As protein: CASSVGGTGQPQHF.

Details on this clone: Mismatch with germline at one junction end may stem from a read error. The rearrangement links TRBV15 to TRBJ2-5; D possibly corresponds to TRBD2 (5 bases). The germline gives CDR1 LNHNV, CDR2 YYDKDF (reference sequence). The CDR3 spans 17 residues. The DNA of the CDR3 is TGTGCCACCACCAGATCCGTTCCAGCGGAAGTGCGCGAGACCCAGTACTTC. Its protein is CATTRSVPAEVRETQYF.

This rearrangement joins TRBV11-2 to TRBJ2-1; TRBD2 agrees at 12 bases. Per the germline V gene, CDR1 is SGHAT and CDR2 is FQNNGV. V gave up 5 bases and J gave up 8 bases; unmatched junction bases: 7. The CDR3 has 15 amino acids. CDR3 region: CASSTTSGRIDEQFF. CDR3 bases: TGTGCCAGCAGCACAACTAGCGGGAGGATCGATGAGCAGTTCTTC.

V gene TRBV6-6 combines with J gene TRBJ2-1; 10 bases line up with TRBD2. The ends lost 6 bases at V and 6 bases at J; junction bases unmatched: 8. The CDR3 covers 15 residues. Germline CDR1 and CDR2: MNHNY and SVGAGI (reference sequence). The CDR3 DNA is TGTGCCAGCAGCGTAGCGGGAGGCCGTATCAATGAGCAGTTCTTC. Translating it yields CASSVAGGRINEQFF.

The chain combines TRBV7-8 with TRBJ2-7; D unclear. Germline loops: CDR1 SGHVS, CDR2 FQNEAQ. Between the trimmed V and J ends, which lost 0 bases and 2 bases, there was a span of 14 bases. The length of the CDR3 is 16 residues. CDR3 residues: CASSLASSNYAYEQYF. The CDR3 DNA follows: TGTGCCAGCAGCTTAGCGTCCTCAAACTATGCCTACGAGCAGTACTTC.

V usage is TRBV28 and J usage is TRBJ2-1; tentative D call: TRBD1 (6 bases). This CDR3 contains 13 residues. The germline CDR1 and CDR2 sequences are MDHEN and SYDVKM. V gave up 7 bases and J gave up 14 bases, with 21 bases separating them. As DNA, the CDR3 is TGTGCCAGCACCAAGGGGTGGGGGCTAGAAGAGTTCTTC. Its translation is CASTKGWGLEEFF.